Listed below are T cell receptor beta chains from one sample, sequenced in a study of T cells in tuberculosis. The assay was immunoSEQ multiplex PCR, and TCRdb's table has in-frame clones only and misses some. The sample lists tens of thousands of clones; nearly 90% were seen once. The input for sequencing was PBMCs, taken at tuberculosis diagnosis. The receptors stem from an adult with tuberculosis. CDR3s include the opening cysteine and the closing phenylalanine or tryptophan. The D gene is left open where the match is weak. Size is omitted from some rows. Given values are once, few, many or a class for expanded clones.

j_gene	abundance	v_gene	d_gene	CDR3aa	CDR3nt
TRBJ1-3	.	TRBV7-3	TRBD1	CASSLGTGTGNTIYF	TGTGCCAGCAGCTTAGGGACAGGGACTGGAAACACCATATATTTT
TRBJ1-4	.	TRBV7-9	.	CASSLQQGLNEKLFF	TGTGCCAGCAGCTTACAGCAGGGCCTTAATGAAAAACTGTTTTTT
TRBJ2-7	.	TRBV29-1	TRBD2	CSGRGTSGSGTYEQYF	TGCAGCGGGCGGGGGACTAGCGGGAGTGGGACCTACGAGCAGTACTTC
TRBJ2-7	once	TRBV28	.	CASSQLDRPEQYF	TGTGCCAGCAGCCAACTTGACAGGCCCGAGCAGTACTTC
TRBJ1-6	.	TRBV11-2	TRBD1	CASSLGQGNSPLHF	TGTGCCAGCAGCTTGGGACAGGGGAATTCACCCCTCCACTTT
TRBJ1-1	.	TRBV28	.	CASSAHRDHGTEAFF	TGTGCCAGCAGTGCTCACAGGGATCATGGCACTGAAGCTTTCTTT
TRBJ1-2	.	TRBV2	TRBD1	CASPGQGDIGYTF	TGTGCCAGCCCGGGACAGGGGGATATAGGCTACACCTTC
TRBJ2-3	.	TRBV4-3	.	CASSPQVAGADTQYF	TGCGCCAGCAGCCCCCAAGTGGCAGGGGCAGATACGCAGTATTTT
TRBJ2-5	once	TRBV7-8	.	CASSLARATRETQYF	TGTGCCAGCAGCTTAGCGCGGGCCACCAGGGAGACCCAGTACTTC
TRBJ2-3	.	TRBV23-1	.	CASSQGGDRSPDTQYF	TGCGCCAGCAGTCAAGGGGGGGACAGGAGCCCAGATACGCAGTATTTT
TRBJ2-2	.	TRBV7-9	.	CASSPGTGELFF	TGTGCCAGCAGCCCCGGGACCGGGGAGCTGTTTTTT
TRBJ2-3	.	TRBV19	TRBD1	CASSDRGGTDTQYF	TGTGCCAGTAGTGACAGGGGAGGCACAGATACGCAGTATTTT
TRBJ1-5	.	TRBV28	.	CASSSRGYDQPQHF	TGTGCCAGCAGTTCTAGGGGTTACGATCAGCCCCAGCATTTT
TRBJ2-7	.	TRBV29-1	TRBD1	CSAGSQGASEQYF	TGCAGCGCCGGGTCCCAGGGGGCGAGCGAGCAGTACTTC
TRBJ2-1	.	TRBV28	.	CASSLDSFDEQFF	TGTGCCAGCAGCCTAGACAGTTTCGATGAGCAGTTCTTC
TRBJ1-2	.	TRBV5-1	.	CASREGSNYGYTF	TGCGCCAGCAGGGAGGGATCCAACTATGGCTACACCTTC
TRBJ1-6	.	TRBV4-3	.	CASSQRRGSPLHF	TGCGCCAGCAGCCAAAGGAGGGGATCACCCCTCCACTTT
TRBJ2-3	.	TRBV28	.	CASSLDSSTDTQYF	TGTGCCAGCAGTTTAGACAGTAGCACAGATACGCAGTATTTT
TRBJ1-2	once	TRBV9	TRBD1	CASSVTRTGGGYGYTF	TGTGCCAGCAGCGTAACCCGGACAGGGGGCGGCTATGGCTACACCTTC
TRBJ2-5	.	TRBV29-1	TRBD2	CSVALGGREETQYF	TGCAGCGTTGCTCTTGGAGGGAGGGAAGAGACCCAGTACTTC
TRBJ2-2	.	TRBV18	TRBD1	CASSPLGQDSGGELFF	TGTGCCAGCTCACCACTCGGACAGGATTCGGGCGGGGAGCTGTTTTTT
TRBJ1-1	.	TRBV28	.	CASSLQGLYAEAFF	TGTGCCAGCAGCCTCCAGGGGCTGTACGCTGAAGCTTTCTTT
TRBJ2-2	.	TRBV28	TRBD1	CASSPRQGSNTGELFF	TGTGCCAGCAGCCCCCGACAGGGGTCGAACACCGGGGAGCTGTTTTTT
TRBJ2-7	.	TRBV19	TRBD2	CASSQTDPGLAGGHPYEQYF	TGTGCCAGTAGCCAGACAGATCCGGGACTAGCGGGGGGACACCCCTACGAGCAGTACTTC
TRBJ2-7	.	TRBV28	TRBD1	CASSPGTGGLSEQYF	TGTGCCAGCAGTCCCGGGACAGGGGGATTGTCCGAGCAGTACTTC
TRBJ2-3	.	TRBV5-8	.	CASSQRGTDTQYF	TGTGCCAGCAGCCAGCGGGGCACAGATACGCAGTATTTT
TRBJ2-7	.	TRBV25-1	.	CASSEWGDEQYF	TGTGCCAGCAGTGAATGGGGGGACGAGCAGTACTTC
TRBJ2-7	.	TRBV5-4	.	CASSHLSGVAYEQYF	TGTGCCAGCAGCCACCTATCAGGGGTAGCCTACGAGCAGTACTTC
TRBJ2-7	.	TRBV4-1	TRBD1	CASSQEEGASYEQYF	TGCGCCAGCAGCCAAGAAGAGGGGGCATCCTACGAGCAGTACTTC
TRBJ1-2	few	TRBV7-9	.	CASSRNSLNGKMGYTF	TGTGCCAGCAGCAGGAACAGCCTCAACGGGAAGATGGGCTACACCTTC
TRBJ1-3	.	TRBV19	.	CASSISGIGNTIYF	TGTGCCAGTAGTATCTCCGGGATCGGAAACACCATATATTTT
TRBJ1-4	.	TRBV19	.	CASSSPGGPGSEKLFF	TGTGCCAGTAGTAGCCCAGGAGGACCTGGCAGCGAAAAACTGTTTTTT
TRBJ2-7	.	TRBV5-1	.	CASSFGQGQSYEQYF	TGCGCCAGCAGCTTTGGGCAGGGCCAATCCTACGAGCAGTACTTC
TRBJ2-7	once	TRBV2	TRBD2	CASSDSGLAGIIEEQYF	TGTGCCAGCAGTGACTCGGGGCTAGCGGGGATAATTGAGGAGCAGTACTTC
TRBJ2-5	.	TRBV5-6	.	CASSTNPGVETQYF	TGTGCCAGCAGCACTAACCCCGGGGTGGAGACCCAGTACTTC
TRBJ2-6	.	TRBV28	.	CASSLGGRANVLTF	TGTGCCAGCAGTTTGGGGGGAAGGGCCAACGTCCTGACTTTC
TRBJ1-1	.	TRBV18	TRBD1	CASSPKQGEEAFF	TGTGCCAGCTCACCCAAACAGGGGGAGGAAGCTTTCTTT
TRBJ2-5	.	TRBV6-6	.	CASSTTGETQYF	TGTGCCAGCAGTACCACGGGGGAGACCCAGTACTTC
TRBJ2-2	.	TRBV7-9	.	CASSLGQVAGTGELFF	TGTGCCAGCAGCTTAGGGCAGGTTGCGGGTACCGGGGAGCTGTTTTTT
TRBJ2-3	.	TRBV4-3	.	CASSHLIGSDTQYF	TGCGCCAGCAGCCACTTGATTGGCTCAGATACGCAGTATTTT
TRBJ2-7	.	TRBV7-9	TRBD1	CASSSGQGVYEQYF	TGTGCCAGCAGCTCCGGACAGGGGGTCTACGAGCAGTACTTC
TRBJ1-5	.	TRBV15	.	CATSRDNRVNQPQHF	TGTGCCACCAGCAGAGATAACAGGGTTAATCAGCCCCAGCATTTT
TRBJ1-5	.	TRBV15	.	CATSRGGDYSNQPQHF	TGTGCCACCAGCAGAGGCGGGGATTATAGCAATCAGCCCCAGCATTTT
TRBJ2-3	.	TRBV28	.	CASSFITDTQYF	TGTGCCAGCAGTTTCATCACAGATACGCAGTATTTT
TRBJ1-2	.	TRBV10-2	.	CASSDQQLSYGYTF	TGCGCCAGCAGTGATCAACAGTTATCCTATGGCTACACCTTC
TRBJ1-6	.	TRBV2	.	CASSEEQANSPLHF	TGTGCCAGCAGTGAAGAACAGGCTAATTCACCCCTCCACTTT
TRBJ2-1	.	TRBV28	TRBD2	CASSPLTSRSNEQFF	TGTGCCAGCAGTCCCCTGACTAGCAGGTCCAATGAGCAGTTCTTC
TRBJ2-2	once	TRBV4-1	TRBD2	CASSQEGLAINTGELFF	TGCGCCAGCAGCCAAGAGGGACTAGCGATCAACACCGGGGAGCTGTTTTTT
TRBJ2-1	.	TRBV13	.	CASSSPFSTGSSYNEQFF	TGTGCCAGCAGCTCGCCCTTCTCAACAGGGAGCTCCTACAATGAGCAGTTCTTC
TRBJ2-7	.	TRBV5-1	.	CASSLTGINYEQYF	TGCGCCAGCAGCTTGACAGGGATAAACTACGAGCAGTACTTC
TRBJ2-3	.	TRBV4-3	TRBD1	CASSPGTGARDTQYF	TGCGCCAGCAGCCCCGGGACAGGGGCCAGAGATACGCAGTATTTT
TRBJ2-3	.	TRBV7-3	TRBD2	CASSLFSSGSADTQYF	TGTGCCAGCAGCTTATTCTCTAGCGGGAGCGCAGATACGCAGTATTTT
TRBJ1-5	.	TRBV6-5	.	CASSYSRNFQPQHF	TGTGCCAGCAGTTACTCGAGGAACTTTCAGCCCCAGCATTTT
TRBJ2-7	.	TRBV5-1	.	CASSLGQDYEQYF	TGCGCCAGCAGCTTGGGACAGGACTACGAGCAGTACTTC
TRBJ1-5	.	TRBV7-8	.	CASSLSGGNQPQHF	TGTGCCAGCAGCTTAAGTGGAGGGAATCAGCCCCAGCATTTT